Below, 27 T cell receptor beta chains from the same sample are listed, as sequenced in a study of shared clonotypes between healthy human individuals. Here immunoSEQ multiplex PCR was the method, and the copy in TCRdb shows in-frame clones only, minus some. Of 2,500,000 or so clones listed, approximately 94% are singletons. The sample consisted of naive CD4+ T cells sorted from blood. Subset given: CD45RA+ positively selected. Receptor source: a man younger than 35 in good health.

This clone has only one observation. The J gene is TRBJ1-1, the V gene TRBV6-5, with a possible D match to TRBD1 (6 bases). The germline V gene encodes CDR1 MNHEY and CDR2 SVGAGI. Between the trimmed V and J ends, which lost 4 bases and 7 bases, there was a span of 19 bases. CDR3 length: 15 amino acids. CDR3 protein: CASSSGAFGKYEAFF. The CDR3 DNA reads TGTGCCAGCAGTTCGGGGGCGTTTGGCAAGTATGAAGCTTTCTTT.

A remark on this clone: Additional DNA sequences in this sample encode the identical CDR3. This chain's CDR3 is CASSEGGLNTEAFF. CDR3 nucleotide sequence: TGTGCCAGCAGTGAAGGAGGGTTAAACACTGAAGCTTTCTTT. J is TRBJ1-1 and V is TRBV2, with unresolved D. Germline V gene data show CDR1 as SNHLY and CDR2 as FYNNEI. V was clipped by 1 base and J by 2 bases, with 8 bases between them. CDR3 length: 14 residues.

In DNA form, the CDR3 reads TGTGCCAGCAGTGAAGGGGGGTCGGGGGGCTATGGCTACACCTTC. This codes for CASSEGGSGGYGYTF. The chain uses TRBV25-1 and TRBJ1-2, with a tentative D call TRBD1 (5 bases). This CDR3 contains 15 residues. V was pared by 2 bases and J by 4 bases, with 14 bases between. Germline V gene data show CDR1 as MGHDK and CDR2 as SYGVNS.

Worth noting for this clone: The same CDR3 can be traced to other DNA sequences in this sample. The rearrangement uses TRBV5-1 and TRBJ1-3, with D perhaps matching TRBD1 (6 bases). CDR3 size: 15 residues. V was shortened by 1 base and J by 2 bases, with 10 bases between the two germline ends. Germline V gene lookup returns CDR1 SGHRS and CDR2 YFSETQ. The CDR3 DNA reads as TGCGCCAGCAGCTTGTCGGGGGCGCCTGGAAACACCATATATTTT. This sequence encodes CASSLSGAPGNTIYF.

Remarks on this clone: The same CDR3 is also encoded by other DNA sequences in this sample. The rearrangement uses TRBV29-1 and TRBJ1-1; D gene ambiguous. This CDR3 is built from 10 residues. The ends were cut back, 7 bases at V and 2 bases at J, with 5 bases in the middle. From germline, CDR1 is SQVTM and CDR2 ANQGSEA. The CDR3 sequence: CSAVNTEAFF. The CDR3 nucleotides read TGCAGCGCAGTAAACACTGAAGCTTTCTTT.

This chain uses TRBV2 with TRBJ2-7; 9 bases line up with TRBD2. Germline values: CDR1 SNHLY, CDR2 FYNNEI. The CDR3 length is 18 residues. Losses at the gene ends were 4 bases for V and 0 bases for J; bases not matched to a gene: 13. CDR3 protein: CASSVRGLAFWSSYEQYF. The CDR3 coding sequence is TGTGCCAGCAGTGTTAGGGGACTAGCCTTCTGGAGCTCCTACGAGCAGTACTTC.

The V and J genes are TRBV9 and TRBJ2-5, with TRBD2 identical over 8 bases. Germline lookup yields CDR1 SGDLS and CDR2 YYNGEE. After removal of 3 bases from V and 9 bases from J, the junction contained 7 bases not matched to a gene. The CDR3 is made up of 13 amino acids. The CDR3 nucleotides read TGTGCCAGCAGCGCATCTAGCGGGTCTGCCCAGTACTTC. This encodes CASSASSGSAQYF.

The chain couples TRBV18 to TRBJ2-7, with D tentatively TRBD1 (5 bases). The CDR3 length is 16 residues. Germline V gene data show CDR1 as KGHSH and CDR2 as LQKENI. The V gene lost 2 bases and the J gene lost 4 bases, with 18 bases spanning the gap. The CDR3 loop is CASSPVRTKGSYEQYF. DNA of the CDR3: TGTGCCAGCTCACCAGTCCGGACAAAAGGTTCATACGAGCAGTACTTC.

This chain links TRBV5-1 with TRBJ2-1; 11 bases are shared with TRBD2. J lost 4 bases, V lost 4 bases, and 4 bases had no gene match. CDR3 length equals 15 residues. Germline CDR1 and CDR2: SGHRS and YFSETQ. The CDR3 DNA is TGCGCCAGCAGCAAGACTAGCGGGACTTACAATGAGCAGTTCTTC. Translating it yields CASSKTSGTYNEQFF.

This chain's CDR3 is CAIMEILYNEQFF. The CDR3 bases are TGTGCCATCATGGAAATCCTCTACAATGAGCAGTTCTTC. V usage is TRBV6-1 and J usage is TRBJ2-1; unclear D gene. The CDR3 consists of 13 residues. V gave up 10 bases and J gave up 3 bases, with 13 bases separating them. Germline lookup yields CDR1 MNHNS and CDR2 SASEGT.

The rearrangement joins TRBV27 to TRBJ1-1; D call uncertain. The CDR3 is 15 residues long. The V gene's germline CDR1 is MNHEY and CDR2 SMNVEV (reference sequence). V dropped 4 bases and J dropped 1 base, with 13 bases sitting between them. CDR3 sequence reads: CASSSRRPPNTEAFF. The CDR3, as DNA: TGTGCCAGCAGTTCACGACGGCCCCCGAACACTGAAGCTTTCTTT.

This rearrangement joins TRBV6-1 to TRBJ2-1; TRBD2 matches 10 bases. This CDR3 has 18 residues. Trimming removed 0 bases from V and 6 bases from J; junction bases left unmatched: 11. Germline CDR1 MNHNS, CDR2 SASEGT. This CDR3 reads CASSEALYWTSGPNEQFF. CDR3 nucleotides: TGTGCCAGCAGTGAAGCATTATATTGGACTAGCGGACCCAATGAGCAGTTCTTC.

This rearrangement joins TRBV6-1 to TRBJ1-6; TRBD1 agrees at 7 bases. After removal of 6 bases from V and 9 bases from J, the junction contained 8 bases not matched to a gene. Germline-derived CDR1 and CDR2 are MNHNS and SASEGT. This CDR3 is built from 14 residues. This CDR3 reads CASRRTGEGSPLHF. As DNA, the CDR3 is TGTGCCAGCAGGAGGACAGGAGAGGGTTCACCCCTCCACTTT.

To note about this clone: The sample holds other DNA sequences that translate to the same CDR3. The chain employs TRBV7-2 and TRBJ2-3; D unclear. Trimming removed 5 bases at V and 2 bases at J, with 8 bases between. Germline CDR1 SGHTA, CDR2 FQGNSA. The CDR3 contains 13 residues. The CDR3 loop is CASSRRLTDTQYF. CDR3 nucleotide sequence: TGTGCCAGCAGCAGACGACTCACAGATACGCAGTATTTT.

The chain is built from TRBV11-2 and TRBJ2-3, with 7 bases that match TRBD2. Germline CDR1 SGHAT, CDR2 FQNNGV. There are 15 residues in the CDR3. J was trimmed by 3 bases and V by 10 bases; bases with no gene match: 13. CDR3 sequence: CATLGGSFGTDTQYF. CDR3 bases: TGTGCCACTCTAGGCGGGAGTTTTGGTACAGATACGCAGTATTTT.

The chain couples TRBV9 to TRBJ2-2; D unclear. This CDR3 contains 16 residues. Germline CDR1 and CDR2: SGDLS and YYNGEE. The V and J ends lost 0 bases and 5 bases respectively, with 14 bases between them. The CDR3 DNA reads as TGTGCCAGCAGCGTAGGCATAGGAGATAAAACCGGGGAGCTGTTTTTT. Translated: CASSVGIGDKTGELFF. The full variable domain, its missing parts supplied by reference TRBV9 and TRBJ2-2, is DSGVTQTPKHLITATGQRVTLRCSPRSGDLSVYWYQQSLDQGLQFLIQYYNGEERAKGNILERFSAQQFPDLHSELNLSSLELGDSALYFCASSVGIGDKTGELFFGEGSRLTVL.

This clone showed up just once. J is TRBJ2-1 and V is TRBV18, with D perhaps matching TRBD1 (6 bases). CDR3 length: 16 amino acids. Germline CDR1 is KGHSH and CDR2 is LQKENI. Trimming cost V 1 base and J 2 bases, with 12 bases left between them. The CDR3 DNA sequence: TGTGCCAGCTCACCACTAGGAACAGGGCCCTACAATGAGCAGTTCTTC. Translated, it gives CASSPLGTGPYNEQFF.

The chain employs TRBV28 and TRBJ1-6; 7 nucleotides line up with TRBD1. CDR3 length: 14 amino acids. V gave up 7 bases and J gave up 9 bases; unmatched junction bases: 9. Looked up from germline, CDR1 is MDHEN and CDR2 is SYDVKM. CDR3 in amino acids: CASTSRGGGSPLHF. The DNA of the CDR3 is TGTGCCAGCACCTCCCGAGGGGGCGGTTCACCCCTCCACTTT.

Of note for this clone: This sample also contains other DNA sequences that code for the same CDR3. This chain links TRBV5-1 with TRBJ2-7; TRBD2 matches at 10 bases. Trimming took 4 bases from V and 0 from J; bases not matched to a gene: 1. The V gene's germline CDR1 is SGHRS and CDR2 YFSETQ. The CDR3 extends over 14 amino acids. The CDR3 DNA is TGCGCCAGCAGCCGGACTAGCGGCTCCTACGAGCAGTACTTC. Encoded protein: CASSRTSGSYEQYF.

V gene TRBV7-6 combines with J gene TRBJ2-7; D unclear. The CDR3 runs 15 residues. The germline V gene encodes CDR1 SGHVS and CDR2 FNYEAQ. V lost 1 base and J 4 bases, leaving 14 bases between the germline ends. For the CDR3, the DNA is TGTGCCAGCAGCTTAGGGGCCGACGTACTTTACGAGCAGTACTTC. Amino acids: CASSLGADVLYEQYF.

The V gene is TRBV28, the J gene TRBJ1-1; D call uncertain. The CDR3 totals 12 residues. Germline V gene lookup returns CDR1 MDHEN and CDR2 SYDVKM. The germline V and J ends were trimmed by 6 bases and 5 bases, with 10 bases remaining between them. The CDR3 loop reads CASSSLKTEAFF. Written as DNA, the CDR3 is TGTGCCAGCAGCTCCCTAAAGACTGAAGCTTTCTTT. The whole variable domain, filled in from reference TRBV28 and TRBJ1-1, reads DVKVTQSSRYLVKRTGEKVFLECVQDMDHENMFWYRQDPGLGLRLIYFSYDVKMKEKGDIPEGYSVSREKKERFSLILESASTNQTSMYLCASSSLKTEAFFGQGTRLTVV.

This clone was detected only once. The rearrangement uses TRBV10-3 and TRBJ1-4; 8 positions agree with TRBD1. The germline V gene encodes CDR1 ENHRY and CDR2 SYGVKD. The CDR3 has 16 amino acids. Trimming took 11 bases from V and 1 from J; bases not matched to a gene: 12. CDR3 loop: CAASTGAGLTNEKLFF. In DNA, the CDR3 is TGTGCCGCTTCGACAGGGGCAGGTTTAACTAATGAAAAACTGTTTTTT.

The V and J genes are TRBV29-1 and TRBJ1-6, with D uncertain. The CDR3 runs 18 residues. The germline CDR1 and CDR2 sequences are SQVTM and ANQGSEA. Trimming took off 8 bases at V and 0 bases at J, with 23 bases between the two ends. CDR3 DNA: TGCAGCCCGGTGAAAGAGGGCGAAGGAAGCTCCTATAATTCACCCCTCCACTTT. Its protein is CSPVKEGEGSSYNSPLHF.

CDR3 in DNA: TGCGCCAGCAGCCCAACGTTCGGGACAACCGACAATGAGCAGTTCTTC. It codes for CASSPTFGTTDNEQFF. The chain carries TRBV4-3 and TRBJ2-1, with a tentative D call TRBD1 (6 bases). The CDR3 has 16 amino acids. Germline assignment: CDR1 LGHNA and CDR2 YSLEER. V lost 4 bases and J 5 bases, leaving 18 bases between the germline ends.

This chain links TRBV2 with TRBJ2-3; 8 bases agree with TRBD2. The CDR3 is made up of 16 amino acids. Germline CDR1 is SNHLY and CDR2 is FYNNEI. With V trimmed by 5 bases and J by 3 bases, 10 bases remained unmatched. The CDR3 DNA is TGTGCCAGCAGTATCCTACCGGGACTAGAAACAGATACGCAGTATTTT. Translating it yields CASSILPGLETDTQYF.

V gene TRBV19 combines with J gene TRBJ1-4; no definite D call. Germline V gene data show CDR1 as LNHDA and CDR2 as SQIVND (reference sequence). Between the trimmed V and J ends, which lost 4 bases and 8 bases, there was a span of 17 bases. The CDR3 has 15 residues. CDR3 amino acids: CASSKARTYREKLFF. Written as DNA, the CDR3 is TGTGCCAGTAGTAAAGCTCGGACCTATAGGGAAAAACTGTTTTTT.

In regard to this clone: The identical CDR3 is also encoded by other nucleotide sequences in the sample. The chain employs TRBV10-3 and TRBJ1-5, with TRBD1 matching 9 bases. CDR1 is ENHRY and CDR2 is SYGVKD in the germline V gene. The V and J ends lost 0 bases and 4 bases, in that order; junction bases with no gene match: 1. The CDR3 extends over 15 amino acids. For the CDR3, the DNA is TGTGCCATCAGTGAGTCGGGACAGGGAAATCAGCCCCAGCATTTT. It encodes CAISESGQGNQPQHF.